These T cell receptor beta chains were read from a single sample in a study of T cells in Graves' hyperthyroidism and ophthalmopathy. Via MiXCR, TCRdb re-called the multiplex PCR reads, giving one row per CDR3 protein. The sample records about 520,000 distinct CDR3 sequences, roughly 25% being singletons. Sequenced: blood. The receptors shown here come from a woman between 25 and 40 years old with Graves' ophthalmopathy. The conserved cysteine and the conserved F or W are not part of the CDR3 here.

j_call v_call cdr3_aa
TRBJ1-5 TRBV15 ATSKRVRVDNQPQH
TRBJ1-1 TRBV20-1 SASVSLRAF
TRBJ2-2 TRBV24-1 ATSDGGRNGELF
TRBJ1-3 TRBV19 ASSIGSGNTIY
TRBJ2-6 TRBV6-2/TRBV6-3 ASRATAGANVLT
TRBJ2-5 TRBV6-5 ASSYGPSRETQY
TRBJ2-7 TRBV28 ATYSSDFGTSGYEQY
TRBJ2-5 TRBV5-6 ASSPTSGRGDTQY
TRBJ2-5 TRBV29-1 SVETSEHQETQY
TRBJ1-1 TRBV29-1 SVEDGRLNTEAF
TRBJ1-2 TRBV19 ASRDTGTGLYGYT
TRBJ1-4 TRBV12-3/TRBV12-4 ASSSQGGPSEKLF
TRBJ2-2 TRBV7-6 ASGSREITGELF
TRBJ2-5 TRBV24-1 ATKPRDPVGETQY
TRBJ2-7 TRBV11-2 ASRGGGGWAHEQY
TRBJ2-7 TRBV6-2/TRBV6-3 ASSPLAESYEQY
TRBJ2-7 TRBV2 ALRGYEQY
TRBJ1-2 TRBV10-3 AISEGGQGAGVYGYT
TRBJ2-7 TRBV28 ASFGRGDEQY
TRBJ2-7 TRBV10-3 AISEFGTPYEQY
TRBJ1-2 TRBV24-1 ATSDPFRQGANYGYT
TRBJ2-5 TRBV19 ASRHTGVQETQY
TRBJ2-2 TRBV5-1 ATGPGTGRTGELF
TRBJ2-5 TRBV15 ATSRVVKGGETQY
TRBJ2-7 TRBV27 ASSSPQAGADEQY
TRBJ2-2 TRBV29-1 SVRGANTGELF
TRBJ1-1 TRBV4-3 ASSRGTGLMNTEAF
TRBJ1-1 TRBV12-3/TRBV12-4 ASSSYSSRNEAF
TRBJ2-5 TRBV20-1 SARDGTSGGTGRGETQY
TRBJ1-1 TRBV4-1 ASSQESGGGRAF
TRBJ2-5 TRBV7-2 ASSLGLVRTQY
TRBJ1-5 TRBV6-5 ASSSGPGGKPQH
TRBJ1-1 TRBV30 AWCGGTNTEAF
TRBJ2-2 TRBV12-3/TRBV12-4 ASSYPGGTGELF
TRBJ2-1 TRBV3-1 ASRGGLLYNEQF
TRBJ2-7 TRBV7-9 ASSPGIPDEQY
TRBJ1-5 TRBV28 ASSWTGGGNQPQH
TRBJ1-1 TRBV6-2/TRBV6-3 ASETGGKTEAF
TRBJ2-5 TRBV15 ATGTSGGQGETQY
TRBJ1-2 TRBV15 ATSRGTPANYGYT
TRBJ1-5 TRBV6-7 ASSYSAGRNQPQH
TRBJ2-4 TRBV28 ASSPRTVGENIQY
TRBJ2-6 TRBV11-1 ASSLGGPYSGANVLT
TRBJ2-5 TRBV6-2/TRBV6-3 ASTPSWGEETQY
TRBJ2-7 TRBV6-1 ASSGTTGGYKQY
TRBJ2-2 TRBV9 ASSGFSVVELF
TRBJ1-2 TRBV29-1 SVEPQVKYGYT